A selection of T cell receptor beta chains follows, all from one sample in a study of blood T cell repertoires in COVID-19. The protocol was immunoSEQ multiplex PCR, while the TCRdb copy is restricted to in-frame clones and leaves out a portion. Among approximately 230,000 clones listed, 86% were seen once. The sample was peripheral blood. The receptors here all came from a man aged 25 to 40 who had recovered from COVID-19. Each CDR3 is given with its conserved first and last residue. D genes are given only for firm matches. Size is omitted from some rows. Given values are once, few, many or a class for expanded clones.

J gene: TRBJ1-1
V gene: TRBV9
D gene: -
clone size: -
CDR3 DNA: TGTGCCAGCAGCGGCTACACAGGGTCCCCTGAAGCTTTCTTT
CDR3 protein: CASSGYTGSPEAFF

J gene: TRBJ2-1
V gene: TRBV4-2
D gene: TRBD1
clone size: -
CDR3 DNA: TGTGCCAGCAGCTCCAGGACAGGGGGCTCGAGTGAGCAGTTCTTC
CDR3 protein: CASSSRTGGSSEQFF

J gene: TRBJ2-7
V gene: TRBV5-4
D gene: TRBD2
clone size: once
CDR3 DNA: TGTGCCAGCAGCTTGGGGACTAGCGGGGGCGAGCAGTACTTC
CDR3 protein: CASSLGTSGGEQYF

J gene: TRBJ2-7
V gene: TRBV6-2/TRBV6-3
D gene: TRBD1
clone size: -
CDR3 DNA: TGTGCCAGCAGTTACCGGACAGGCGTCGGGGAGCAGTACTTC
CDR3 protein: CASSYRTGVGEQYF

J gene: TRBJ1-1
V gene: TRBV5-4
D gene: TRBD1
clone size: -
CDR3 DNA: TGTGCCAGCAGCTCCTCCGGGACAGGCCTTTCGAGAGCTTTCTTT
CDR3 protein: CASSSSGTGLSRAFF

J gene: TRBJ1-6
V gene: TRBV5-1
D gene: -
clone size: -
CDR3 DNA: TGCGCCAGCAGCCTACAGGGAGATCAGAATTCACCCCTCCACTTT
CDR3 protein: CASSLQGDQNSPLHF

J gene: TRBJ1-1
V gene: TRBV6-5
D gene: -
clone size: -
CDR3 DNA: TGTGCCAGCACTCCCCTGGGAGGGAACACTGAAGCTTTCTTT
CDR3 protein: CASTPLGGNTEAFF

J gene: TRBJ2-7
V gene: TRBV19
D gene: TRBD1
clone size: -
CDR3 DNA: TGTGCCAGTAGTAGCTGGACAGGAGCCTACTACGAGCAGTACTTC
CDR3 protein: CASSSWTGAYYEQYF

J gene: TRBJ1-4
V gene: TRBV10-3
D gene: TRBD1
clone size: -
CDR3 DNA: TGTGCCATCAAAGGGGGACAGGGCGAAAAACTGTTTTTT
CDR3 protein: CAIKGGQGEKLFF

J gene: TRBJ1-5
V gene: TRBV7-9
D gene: -
clone size: -
CDR3 DNA: TGTGCCAGCAGCTGGCAGGGGACCGATCAGCCCCAGCATTTT
CDR3 protein: CASSWQGTDQPQHF

J gene: TRBJ2-1
V gene: TRBV27
D gene: -
clone size: -
CDR3 DNA: TGTGCCAGCAGCCTCCAGGGGAACAATGAGCAGTTCTTC
CDR3 protein: CASSLQGNNEQFF

J gene: TRBJ1-5
V gene: TRBV7-6
D gene: -
clone size: -
CDR3 DNA: TGTGCCAGCAGCGCGCAGGGTGTCGGGAGCAATCAGCCCCAGCATTTT
CDR3 protein: CASSAQGVGSNQPQHF

J gene: TRBJ1-1
V gene: TRBV30
D gene: TRBD1
clone size: -
CDR3 DNA: TGTGCCTGGATTCTTAGGGACAGAAACACTGAAGCTTTCTTT
CDR3 protein: CAWILRDRNTEAFF

J gene: TRBJ2-7
V gene: TRBV4-1
D gene: TRBD2
clone size: -
CDR3 DNA: TGCGCCAGCAGCCTTGGACTAGCGCCATCCTACGAGCAGTACTTC
CDR3 protein: CASSLGLAPSYEQYF

J gene: TRBJ2-1
V gene: TRBV9
D gene: -
clone size: -
CDR3 DNA: TGTGCCAGCAGCGTAACCCCGGATTCGGGGAATGAGCAGTTCTTC
CDR3 protein: CASSVTPDSGNEQFF

J gene: TRBJ1-5
V gene: TRBV7-9
D gene: -
clone size: -
CDR3 DNA: TGTGCCAGCAGCTTAGAAGGCGGGCAGCCCCAGCATTTT
CDR3 protein: CASSLEGGQPQHF

J gene: TRBJ2-1
V gene: TRBV12-3/TRBV12-4
D gene: -
clone size: -
CDR3 DNA: TGTGCCAGCACTCGGGACTTCTACAATGAGCAGTTCTTC
CDR3 protein: CASTRDFYNEQFF

J gene: TRBJ1-5
V gene: TRBV7-2
D gene: -
clone size: -
CDR3 DNA: TGTGCCAGCAGCCCCCCCGAGGGCAGCAATCAGCCCCAGCATTTT
CDR3 protein: CASSPPEGSNQPQHF

J gene: TRBJ1-5
V gene: TRBV27
D gene: -
clone size: -
CDR3 DNA: TGTGCCAGCAGTTTATGGTCCAGAAGCAATCAGCCCCAGCATTTT
CDR3 protein: CASSLWSRSNQPQHF

J gene: TRBJ1-5
V gene: TRBV6-6
D gene: -
clone size: -
CDR3 DNA: TGTGCCAGCAGTTACTCGGGAGCCCTGGGCCGCGAGCATTTT
CDR3 protein: CASSYSGALGREHF

J gene: TRBJ2-7
V gene: TRBV5-5
D gene: TRBD1
clone size: -
CDR3 DNA: TGTGCCAGCAGCGTGGGACAGGGGTTTTCCTACGAGCAGTACTTC
CDR3 protein: CASSVGQGFSYEQYF

J gene: TRBJ2-7
V gene: TRBV10-3
D gene: -
clone size: -
CDR3 DNA: TGTGCCATCAGTGAGTCGGGGGGGCCCTACGAGCAGTACTTC
CDR3 protein: CAISESGGPYEQYF

J gene: TRBJ2-7
V gene: TRBV3-1/TRBV3-2
D gene: TRBD2
clone size: -
CDR3 DNA: TGTGCCAGCAGCCGCGGACTAGCGGGGACCTACGAGCAGTACTTC
CDR3 protein: CASSRGLAGTYEQYF

J gene: TRBJ1-5
V gene: TRBV18
D gene: TRBD1
clone size: once
CDR3 DNA: TGTGCCAGCTCACTAGTCGGGACAGTTAGCAATCAGCCCCAGCATTTT
CDR3 protein: CASSLVGTVSNQPQHF

J gene: TRBJ2-3
V gene: TRBV15
D gene: TRBD2
clone size: -
CDR3 DNA: TGTGCCACCAGCAGAGATCCCCCTAGCGGGTATACGCAGTATTTT
CDR3 protein: CATSRDPPSGYTQYF

J gene: TRBJ1-5
V gene: TRBV6-5
D gene: -
clone size: -
CDR3 DNA: TGTGCCAGCTATAAGCAGGGTAGCAATCAGCCCCAGCATTTT
CDR3 protein: CASYKQGSNQPQHF

J gene: TRBJ1-1
V gene: TRBV20-1
D gene: -
clone size: once
CDR3 DNA: TGCAGTGCTAGTGGACAGCTCGCCACTGAAGCTTTCTTT
CDR3 protein: CSASGQLATEAFF

J gene: TRBJ1-2
V gene: TRBV7-7
D gene: TRBD1
clone size: -
CDR3 DNA: TGTGCCAGCAGCTCGACAGGGGGCTATGGCTACACCTTC
CDR3 protein: CASSSTGGYGYTF

J gene: TRBJ2-3
V gene: TRBV4-2
D gene: TRBD2
clone size: few
CDR3 DNA: TGTGCCAGCAGCCAAGTCCGTCTCGGGGGGAGCACAGATACGCAGTATTTT
CDR3 protein: CASSQVRLGGSTDTQYF

J gene: TRBJ2-3
V gene: TRBV12-3/TRBV12-4
D gene: -
clone size: -
CDR3 DNA: TGTGCCAGCAAGATCGGGGGTGGTGATACGCAGTATTTT
CDR3 protein: CASKIGGGDTQYF

J gene: TRBJ1-2
V gene: TRBV5-1
D gene: -
clone size: -
CDR3 DNA: TGCGCCAGTAGTCAGGGGAACTATGGCTACACCTTC
CDR3 protein: CASSQGNYGYTF

J gene: TRBJ2-7
V gene: TRBV7-9
D gene: TRBD2
clone size: -
CDR3 DNA: TGTGCCAGCAGCTCTCTAGCGGGGGTCTCCTACGAGCAGTACTTC
CDR3 protein: CASSSLAGVSYEQYF

J gene: TRBJ2-2
V gene: TRBV24-1
D gene: TRBD1
clone size: -
CDR3 DNA: TGTGCCACCAGCCAGGGGGCTCCGAACACCGGGGAGCTGTTTTTT
CDR3 protein: CATSQGAPNTGELFF

J gene: TRBJ2-7
V gene: TRBV7-9
D gene: -
clone size: -
CDR3 DNA: TGTGCCAGCAGCTTCGACAGCTACGAGCAGTACTTC
CDR3 protein: CASSFDSYEQYF

J gene: TRBJ1-1
V gene: TRBV18
D gene: -
clone size: few
CDR3 DNA: TGTGCCAGCTCGCTGGACAGCTTCTTTCCAGCTTTCTTT
CDR3 protein: CASSLDSFFPAFF

J gene: TRBJ1-5
V gene: TRBV19
D gene: -
clone size: -
CDR3 DNA: TGTGCCAGTAGTATATTAGTGTCTCAGCCCCAGCATTTT
CDR3 protein: CASSILVSQPQHF

J gene: TRBJ1-3
V gene: TRBV5-1
D gene: -
clone size: few
CDR3 DNA: TGCGCCAGCAGCCCTGGACAGTATTACTCTGGAAACACCATATATTTT
CDR3 protein: CASSPGQYYSGNTIYF

J gene: TRBJ2-1
V gene: TRBV7-2
D gene: -
clone size: -
CDR3 DNA: TGTGCCAGCAGCTTCGTCAGCGTTGTAGATGAGCAGTTCTTC
CDR3 protein: CASSFVSVVDEQFF

J gene: TRBJ1-2
V gene: TRBV2
D gene: -
clone size: few
CDR3 DNA: TGTGCCAGCAGTGGGGGGGACTTGGGCTATGGCTACACCTTC
CDR3 protein: CASSGGDLGYGYTF

J gene: TRBJ2-5
V gene: TRBV11-2
D gene: -
clone size: -
CDR3 DNA: TGTGCCAGCAGCCCCCAGGGGAGGGGAGAGACCCAGTACTTC
CDR3 protein: CASSPQGRGETQYF

J gene: TRBJ2-5
V gene: TRBV7-9
D gene: -
clone size: -
CDR3 DNA: TGTGCCAGCAGCTCCCGCGGAGAGACCCAGTACTTC
CDR3 protein: CASSSRGETQYF

J gene: TRBJ1-2
V gene: TRBV6-5
D gene: TRBD1
clone size: -
CDR3 DNA: TGTGCCAGCAGTCGGGACAGTAACTATGGCTACACCTTC
CDR3 protein: CASSRDSNYGYTF

J gene: TRBJ2-1
V gene: TRBV5-1
D gene: TRBD2
clone size: -
CDR3 DNA: TGCGCCAGCAGCTTGTCGGGGGGGCTTTCCCATGAGCAGTTCTTC
CDR3 protein: CASSLSGGLSHEQFF

J gene: TRBJ2-3
V gene: TRBV19
D gene: TRBD1
clone size: -
CDR3 DNA: TGTGCCAGTAGTCCCCACCTGACAGGGGGGGCAGATACGCAGTATTTT
CDR3 protein: CASSPHLTGGADTQYF

J gene: TRBJ1-5
V gene: TRBV13
D gene: -
clone size: -
CDR3 DNA: TGTGCCAGCAGCCTAGGTCGGAGCAATCAGCCCCAGCATTTT
CDR3 protein: CASSLGRSNQPQHF

J gene: TRBJ2-1
V gene: TRBV19
D gene: TRBD2
clone size: -
CDR3 DNA: TGTGCCAGTAGTATAGCCACTAGCGGGGCCCGTCGATACAATGAGCAGTTCTTC
CDR3 protein: CASSIATSGARRYNEQFF

J gene: TRBJ2-5
V gene: TRBV10-3
D gene: -
clone size: -
CDR3 DNA: TGTGCCATCAGTAACAGGGTTGAGCAAGAGACCCAGTACTTC
CDR3 protein: CAISNRVEQETQYF

J gene: TRBJ2-3
V gene: TRBV6-5
D gene: TRBD1
clone size: -
CDR3 DNA: TGTGCCAGCAGTTACTCGAGCAGGGACAGGTATACGCAGTATTTT
CDR3 protein: CASSYSSRDRYTQYF

J gene: TRBJ1-1
V gene: TRBV19
D gene: -
clone size: -
CDR3 DNA: TGTGCCAGTAGTATCGGGGGTTCGGGGCACACTGAAGCTTTCTTT
CDR3 protein: CASSIGGSGHTEAFF

J gene: TRBJ1-4
V gene: TRBV7-9
D gene: -
clone size: -
CDR3 DNA: TGTGCCACCGGGAATGTAACTAATGAAAAACTGTTTTTT
CDR3 protein: CATGNVTNEKLFF

J gene: TRBJ2-7
V gene: TRBV7-9
D gene: -
clone size: -
CDR3 DNA: TGTGCCAGCAGCTTACAGGGATCCGAGCAGTACTTC
CDR3 protein: CASSLQGSEQYF

J gene: TRBJ2-5
V gene: TRBV5-1
D gene: -
clone size: once
CDR3 DNA: TGCGCCAGCAGCCTGGGACTTCGGGAGACCCAGTACTTC
CDR3 protein: CASSLGLRETQYF

J gene: TRBJ1-4
V gene: TRBV27
D gene: -
clone size: -
CDR3 DNA: TGTGCCAGCAGTTTCGCGGCAACTAATGAAAAACTGTTTTTT
CDR3 protein: CASSFAATNEKLFF

J gene: TRBJ2-7
V gene: TRBV30
D gene: TRBD1
clone size: once
CDR3 DNA: TGTGCCTGGAGCCCCGGACAGGGGGCGCAGACCTACGAGCAGTACTTC
CDR3 protein: CAWSPGQGAQTYEQYF

J gene: TRBJ2-1
V gene: TRBV20-1
D gene: TRBD1
clone size: -
CDR3 DNA: TGCAGTGCTAGTAGGGACAGGGGCTACAATGAGCAGTTCTTC
CDR3 protein: CSASRDRGYNEQFF

J gene: TRBJ1-2
V gene: TRBV4-3
D gene: -
clone size: -
CDR3 DNA: TGCGCCAGCAGCCGAGGGTCCGCCTATGGCTACACCTTC
CDR3 protein: CASSRGSAYGYTF

J gene: TRBJ1-2
V gene: TRBV28
D gene: -
clone size: -
CDR3 DNA: TGTGCCAGCAGTTTAAACGAGAACTATGGCTACACCTTC
CDR3 protein: CASSLNENYGYTF

J gene: TRBJ2-2
V gene: TRBV9
D gene: -
clone size: few
CDR3 DNA: TGTGCCAGCAGCGTTAGACTAGACACCGGGGAGCTGTTTTTT
CDR3 protein: CASSVRLDTGELFF